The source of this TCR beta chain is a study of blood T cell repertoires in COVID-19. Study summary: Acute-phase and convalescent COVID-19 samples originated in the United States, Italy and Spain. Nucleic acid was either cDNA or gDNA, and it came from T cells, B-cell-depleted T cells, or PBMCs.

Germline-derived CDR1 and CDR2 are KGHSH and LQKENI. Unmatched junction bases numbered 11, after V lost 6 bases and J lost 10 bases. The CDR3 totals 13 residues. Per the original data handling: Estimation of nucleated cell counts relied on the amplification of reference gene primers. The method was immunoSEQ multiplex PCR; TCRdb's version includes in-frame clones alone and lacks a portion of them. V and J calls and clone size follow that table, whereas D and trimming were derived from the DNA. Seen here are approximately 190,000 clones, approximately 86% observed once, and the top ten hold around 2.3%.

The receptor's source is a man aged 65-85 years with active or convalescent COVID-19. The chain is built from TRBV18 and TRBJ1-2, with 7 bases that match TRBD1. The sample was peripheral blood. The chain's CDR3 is CASSPGTDGDYTF. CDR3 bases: TGTGCCAGCTCCCCCGGGACAGATGGTGACTACACCTTC.